Detailed here is one T cell receptor (beta chain). The antigen remains undetermined. This sample stems from a study of cytomegalovirus exposure and HLA in healthy donors. Study results and caveats: More clonal expansion characterized HLA-associated TCR beta chains than equally common others in a later analysis. The CMV antigen specificity of a few CMV-associated chains was confirmed through in vitro analysis. In a later analysis, fewer than 20,000 TCR beta sequences were associated with HLA alleles at 0.05 false discovery rate. Researchers had no immune exposure information except CMV serostatus available.

Primers included in the PCR were 60 Vbeta and 13 Jbeta primers. Using immunoSEQ multiplex PCR, the repertoire was profiled, and TCRdb retains in-frame clones only, with some absent. Of fewer than 110,000 clones detected, 75% appear once; the ten largest clones hold about 9.4%. After removal of 7 bases from V and 5 bases from J, the junction contained 6 bases not matched to a gene. The CDR3 is 12 residues long. Germline V gives CDR1 GTSNPN, CDR2 SVGIG (reference sequence). The TCR was taken from a man over 45 in good health and CMV-seronegative. The source material was PBMCs. This chain joins TRBV30 and TRBJ2-5, with 8 bases identical to TRBD2. In nucleotides, the CDR3 is TGTGCCTCCGCGGGGGGTGCGGAGACCCAGTACTTC. It codes for CASAGGAETQYF.